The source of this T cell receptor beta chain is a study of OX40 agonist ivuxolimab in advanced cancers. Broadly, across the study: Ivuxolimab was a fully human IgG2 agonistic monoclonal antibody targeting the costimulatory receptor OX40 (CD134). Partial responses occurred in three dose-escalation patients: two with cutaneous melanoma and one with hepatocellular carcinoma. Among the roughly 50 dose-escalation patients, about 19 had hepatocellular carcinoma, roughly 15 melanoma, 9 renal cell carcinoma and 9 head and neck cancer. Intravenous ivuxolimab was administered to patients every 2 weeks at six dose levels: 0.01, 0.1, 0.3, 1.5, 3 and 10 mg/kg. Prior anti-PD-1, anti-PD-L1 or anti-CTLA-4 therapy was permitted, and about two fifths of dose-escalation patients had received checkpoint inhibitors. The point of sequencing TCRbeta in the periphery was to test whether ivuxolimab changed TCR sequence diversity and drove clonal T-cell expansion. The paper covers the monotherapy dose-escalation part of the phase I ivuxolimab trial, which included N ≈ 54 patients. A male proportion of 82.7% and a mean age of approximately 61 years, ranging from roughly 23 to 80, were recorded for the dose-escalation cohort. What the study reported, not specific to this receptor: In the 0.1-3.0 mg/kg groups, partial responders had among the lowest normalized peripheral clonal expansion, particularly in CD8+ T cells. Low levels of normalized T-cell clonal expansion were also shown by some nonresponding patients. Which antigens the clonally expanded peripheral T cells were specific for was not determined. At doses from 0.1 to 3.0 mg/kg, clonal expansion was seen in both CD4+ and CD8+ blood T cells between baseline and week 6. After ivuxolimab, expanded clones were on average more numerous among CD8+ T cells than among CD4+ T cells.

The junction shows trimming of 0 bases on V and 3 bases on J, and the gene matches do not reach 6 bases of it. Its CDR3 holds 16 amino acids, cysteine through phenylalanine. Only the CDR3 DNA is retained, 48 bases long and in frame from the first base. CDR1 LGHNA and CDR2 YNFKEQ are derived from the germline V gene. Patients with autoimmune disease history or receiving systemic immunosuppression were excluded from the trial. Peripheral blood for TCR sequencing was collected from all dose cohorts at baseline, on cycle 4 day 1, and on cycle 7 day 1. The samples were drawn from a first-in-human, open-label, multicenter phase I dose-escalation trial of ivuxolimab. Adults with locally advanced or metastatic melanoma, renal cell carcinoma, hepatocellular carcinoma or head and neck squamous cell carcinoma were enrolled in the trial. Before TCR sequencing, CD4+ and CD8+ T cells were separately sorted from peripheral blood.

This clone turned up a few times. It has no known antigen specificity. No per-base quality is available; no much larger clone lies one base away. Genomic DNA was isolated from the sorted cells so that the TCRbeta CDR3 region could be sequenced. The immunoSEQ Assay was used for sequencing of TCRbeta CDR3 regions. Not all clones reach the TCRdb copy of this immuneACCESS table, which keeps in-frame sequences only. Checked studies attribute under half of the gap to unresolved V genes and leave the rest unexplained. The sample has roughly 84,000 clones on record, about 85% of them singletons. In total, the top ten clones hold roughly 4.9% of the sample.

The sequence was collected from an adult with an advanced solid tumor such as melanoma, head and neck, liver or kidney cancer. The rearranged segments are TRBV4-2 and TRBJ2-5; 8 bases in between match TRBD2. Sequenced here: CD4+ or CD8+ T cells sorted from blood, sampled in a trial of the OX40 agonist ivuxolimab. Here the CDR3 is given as CASSQDRERGKETQYF. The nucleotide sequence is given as TGTGCCAGCAGCCAAGATCGGGAGCGGGGGAAAGAGACCCAGTACTTC.